This TCR beta chain was captured by sequencing in a study of T cells after somatic rescue of genetic block. Sequencing used immunoSEQ multiplex PCR; TCRdb keeps in-frame clones, though not all of them. The sample shows 110,000 or so clones, 75% to 95% of them seen only once. CDR3 size: 15 residues. V was shortened by 4 bases and J by 6 bases, with 17 bases between the two germline ends. Per germline, CDR1 SGDLS and CDR2 YYNGEE. This receptor was obtained from a woman in her late teens or twenties. The sequenced sample consisted of peripheral blood mononuclear cells (PBMCs). V is TRBV9 and J is TRBJ2-1; D may correspond to TRBD1 or TRBD2 (5 bases each). Written as DNA, the CDR3 is TGTGCCAGCAGCCCTCCCCCCGGGGCCCTCAATGAGCAGTTCTTC. Translated: CASSPPPGALNEQFF.